Shown below are 16 T cell receptor beta chains from a single sample sequenced in a study of shared clonotypes between healthy human individuals. Sequencing was performed with immunoSEQ multiplex PCR; in TCRdb, only in-frame clones are kept and a portion is missing. The sample lists roughly 2.6 million clones; over 85% were seen once. The sequencing sample was made of naive CD4+ T cells sorted from blood. Subset described: CD45RA+ positively selected. Receptor source: a young man in good health.

The chain joins TRBV28 to TRBJ2-7; 9 bases map to TRBD2. Trimming cost V 2 bases and J 4 bases; bases outside gene matches: 6. Germline V CDR1 and CDR2: MDHEN, SYDVKM. The length of the CDR3 is 15 residues. CDR3 coding DNA: TGTGCCAGCAGTTTAACTGGCGGGGGGGCATACGAGCAGTACTTC. Protein: CASSLTGGGAYEQYF.

This clone has more than one count but fewer than ten. The rearrangement joins TRBV7-2 to TRBJ2-1, with 10 bases identical to TRBD2. The CDR3 has 15 amino acids. The junction had 4 bases not matched to a gene; V was cut back by 1 base and J by 7 bases. Germline V gene data show CDR1 as SGHTA and CDR2 as FQGNSA. The CDR3 DNA follows: TGTGCCAGCAGCTTAGATCCTAGCGGGAGAAATGAGCAGTTCTTC. Its translation: CASSLDPSGRNEQFF. The complete variable domain, with remaining parts taken from reference TRBV7-2 and TRBJ2-1, reads GAGVSQSPSNKVTEKGKDVELRCDPISGHTALYWYRQSLGQGLEFLIYFQGNSAPDKSGLPSDRFSAERTGGSVSTLTIQRTQQEDSAVYLCASSLDPSGRNEQFFGPGTRLTVL.

Comments on this clone: This same CDR3 is encoded by further DNA sequences in the sample. The chain uses TRBV7-9 and TRBJ2-3, with D hard to call. CDR1 and CDR2 (germline): SEHNR, FQNEAQ (reference sequence). The CDR3 totals 16 residues. The germline V and J ends were trimmed by 5 bases and 0 bases, with 15 bases remaining between them. The CDR3 region has the DNA TGTGCCAGCAGCCCCCCGTTAACGGCTAGCACAGATACGCAGTATTTT. This encodes CASSPPLTASTDTQYF.

V gene TRBV5-1 combines with J gene TRBJ2-5, with D tentatively TRBD1 (6 bases). Germline values: CDR1 SGHRS, CDR2 YFSETQ. Trimming stripped 0 bases from V and 2 bases from J, with 11 bases between. The CDR3 consists of 15 residues. The CDR3 here is CASSLGQVPQETQYF. In DNA, the CDR3 is TGCGCCAGCAGCTTGGGACAGGTCCCACAAGAGACCCAGTACTTC.

The chain couples TRBV28 to TRBJ2-7; 12 bases align to TRBD2. The CDR3 sequence is 17 residues long. Germline-derived CDR1 and CDR2 are MDHEN and SYDVKM. V shed 4 bases and J 3 bases; nucleotides not matched to a gene: 10. The DNA of the CDR3 is TGTGCCAGCAGTTCTCCGACTAGCGGGGGATTCCTCTACGAGCAGTACTTC. Its translation: CASSSPTSGGFLYEQYF. Together with reference TRBV28 and TRBJ2-7, the CDR3 gives the full variable domain: DVKVTQSSRYLVKRTGEKVFLECVQDMDHENMFWYRQDPGLGLRLIYFSYDVKMKEKGDIPEGYSVSREKKERFSLILESASTNQTSMYLCASSSPTSGGFLYEQYFGPGTRLTVT.

A word on this clone: Other nucleotide sequences in the sample specify the same CDR3. V is TRBV7-2 and J is TRBJ2-3; D may be TRBD2 (6 bases). Germline CDR1 and CDR2: SGHTA and FQGNSA. Trimming took off 6 bases at V and 4 bases at J, with 11 bases between the two ends. The length of the CDR3 is 13 residues. The CDR3 DNA reads as TGTGCCAGCAGTCTAAGGAGGGCAGATACGCAGTATTTT. Amino acid sequence: CASSLRRADTQYF.

The chain uses TRBV15 and TRBJ2-3, with TRBD2 matching 9 bases. Germline assignment: CDR1 LNHNV and CDR2 YYDKDF (reference sequence). Unmatched junction bases numbered 5, after V lost 0 bases and J lost 4 bases. The CDR3 totals 16 residues. The chain's CDR3 is CATSREAGGASDTQYF. The CDR3 DNA is TGTGCCACCAGCAGAGAGGCGGGAGGGGCGTCAGATACGCAGTATTTT.

This chain connects TRBV5-1 to TRBJ2-7, with 12 bases lining up with TRBD2. V lost 0 bases, J lost 1 base, and 2 bases stayed unmatched. The CDR3 covers 16 residues. Germline V gives CDR1 SGHRS, CDR2 YFSETQ. The CDR3 spells CASSLVTSGGSYEQYF. CDR3 nucleotide sequence: TGCGCCAGCAGCTTGGTTACTAGCGGGGGGTCCTACGAGCAGTACTTC.

The rearrangement uses TRBV11-2 and TRBJ1-6; D is undetermined. The V gene's germline CDR1 is SGHAT and CDR2 FQNNGV. This CDR3 contains 14 residues. Trimming stripped 2 bases from V and 11 bases from J, with 13 bases between. This CDR3 is CASSLRWGLAPLHF. The CDR3 DNA is TGTGCCAGCAGCTTAAGGTGGGGATTAGCACCCCTCCACTTT.

The sample holds one count of this clone. This chain connects TRBV6-4 to TRBJ1-1, with a tentative D call TRBD1 (6 bases). V lost 6 bases and J 3 bases, leaving 14 bases between the germline ends. This CDR3 spans 14 amino acids. Germline CDR1 MRHNA, CDR2 SNTAGT. The CDR3 here is CASSRQVGDTEAFF. In DNA, the CDR3 is TGTGCCAGCAGCAGACAGGTGGGGGACACTGAAGCTTTCTTT.

The V and J genes are TRBV2 and TRBJ1-5; D possibly corresponds to TRBD1 (5 bases). V was cut by 6 bases and J by 4 bases, with 16 bases left in between. Per the germline V gene, CDR1 is SNHLY and CDR2 is FYNNEI. The CDR3 loop spans 15 amino acids. The CDR3: CASSRTIGANQPQHF. For the CDR3, the DNA is TGTGCCAGCAGCCGAACGATAGGGGCAAATCAGCCCCAGCATTTT.

Here the CDR3 DNA reads TGCGCCAGCAGCCCGGACGGCGCTTCACCCCTCCACTTT. Protein: CASSPDGASPLHF. The chain employs TRBV5-1 and TRBJ1-6; D call uncertain. The CDR3 has 13 amino acids. Germline V lookup: CDR1 SGHRS, CDR2 YFSETQ. Trimming left V 4 bases short and J 9 bases short, with 11 bases between. The full variable domain, completed using reference TRBV5-1 and TRBJ1-6, is KAGVTQTPRYLIKTRGQQVTLSCSPISGHRSVSWYQQTPGQGLQFLFEYFSETQRNKGNFPGRFSGRQFSNSRSEMNVSTLELGDSALYLCASSPDGASPLHFGNGTRLTVT.

The V and J genes are TRBV7-8 and TRBJ2-2; TRBD1 might be the D (6 bases). This CDR3 has 17 residues. Germline loops: CDR1 SGHVS, CDR2 FQNEAQ. V dropped 5 bases and J dropped 6 bases, with 22 bases sitting between them. In nucleotides, the CDR3 is TGTGCCAGCAGCCCCGGTGGGGGCCTTTTAGAGGCCGGGGAGCTGTTTTTT. It yields the protein CASSPGGGLLEAGELFF.

This clone was recorded once. This chain connects TRBV30 to TRBJ1-4, with D unclear. CDR1 and CDR2 from the germline V gene are GTSNPN and SVGIG (reference sequence). V lost 0 bases to trimming and J lost 8 bases, with 13 bases between them. The CDR3 runs 14 residues. The CDR3: CAWSVGNQEEKLFF. CDR3 DNA: TGTGCCTGGAGTGTAGGTAACCAGGAAGAAAAACTGTTTTTT.

The chain employs TRBV2 and TRBJ2-7, with 8 bases that match TRBD1. Unmatched junction bases numbered 12, after V lost 11 bases and J lost 6 bases. Looked up from germline, CDR1 is SNHLY and CDR2 is FYNNEI. The CDR3 spans 13 residues. This chain's CDR3 is CAATQGVPLEQYF. The DNA of the CDR3 is TGTGCCGCGACACAGGGGGTCCCCCTCGAGCAGTACTTC.

The V and J genes are TRBV5-1 and TRBJ2-7, with 11 bases aligning to TRBD2. The CDR3 loop spans 16 amino acids. The germline V gene encodes CDR1 SGHRS and CDR2 YFSETQ. V gave up 6 bases and J gave up 3 bases; unmatched junction bases: 11. The DNA for the CDR3 is TGCGCCAGCACCCTTGGAGGGACTAGCGGATTCTACGAGCAGTACTTC. It is translated as CASTLGGTSGFYEQYF.